A selection of T cell receptor beta chains follows, all from one sample in a study of a mutant IDH1 vaccine in newly diagnosed glioma. TCRdb's copy holds only in-frame clones and misses some; the assay was immunoSEQ multiplex PCR. The sample yields tens of thousands of clones, 65% seen once. No antigens are known for them. The source was peripheral blood mononuclear cells (PBMCs), collected from a glioma patient whose treatment included an IDH1 peptide vaccine. The receptor set was obtained from a man aged 35-49 years with glioma. Some clones in this sample may be carry-over from other donors' samples. The CDR3 runs from the conserved cysteine through the conserved F or W. Fields, in order: J gene, V gene, clone size, D gene, CDR3 DNA, CDR3 protein. D genes are given only for firm matches. Expanded clones are given a class, and other clones once, few, many or no size at all.

TRBJ1-6 TRBV23-1 NA NA TGCGCCAGCAGTCGTGGGAGGGAGGTAGGGCAGAGCTCCTATAATTCACCCCTCCACTTT CASSRGREVGQSSYNSPLHF
TRBJ2-7 TRBV7-8 NA NA TGTGCCAGCAGCTTAGGTCAGGGGAGGGGCGAGCAGTACTTC CASSLGQGRGEQYF
TRBJ2-2 TRBV5-1 NA TRBD1 TGCGCCAGCAGCCCGCAGGGGGACACCGGGGAGCTGTTTTTT CASSPQGDTGELFF
TRBJ1-3 TRBV5-1 NA NA TGCGCCAGCGTGGGGCCTGAAGGATATTCTGGAAACACCATATATTTT CASVGPEGYSGNTIYF
TRBJ1-2 TRBV29-1 few NA TGCAGCGTGGGGGCAGGGTGGATGTATGGCTACACCTTC CSVGAGWMYGYTF
TRBJ2-4 TRBV5-1 NA NA TGCGCCAGCAGCTTGGAGGCAGGACGAAACATTCAGTACTTC CASSLEAGRNIQYF
TRBJ2-6 TRBV29-1 NA TRBD1 TGCAGCGTTGAAGCGCGGGACAGGGGCTCTGGGGCCAACGTCCTGACTTTC CSVEARDRGSGANVLTF
TRBJ1-6 TRBV9 NA NA TGTGCCAGCAGCGTAGCTGGGGGGAGAAATTCACCCCTCCACTTT CASSVAGGRNSPLHF
TRBJ1-1 TRBV6-5 NA NA TGTGCCAGCGCCAGTTGGGACACTGAAGCTTTCTTT CASASWDTEAFF
TRBJ2-3 TRBV9 few NA TGTGCCAGCAGCGCCGGACCGATGGAGGATACGCAGTATTTT CASSAGPMEDTQYF
TRBJ1-1 TRBV6-5 NA NA TGTGCCAGCAGTCCTCTGAGCGTGAACACTGAAGCTTTCTTT CASSPLSVNTEAFF
TRBJ1-5 TRBV2 NA NA TGTGCCAGCAGGAGGGAGGGGTATCAGCCCCAGCATTTT CASRREGYQPQHF
TRBJ2-7 TRBV5-1 NA NA TGCGCCAGCAGTTCCCTAGGGTGGGACGAGCAGTACTTC CASSSLGWDEQYF
TRBJ2-7 TRBV2 NA NA TGTGCCAGCAGTGAAGGATGGTCCATTAAGGACGAGCAGTACTTC CASSEGWSIKDEQYF
TRBJ1-2 TRBV6-1 NA NA TGTGCCAGCAGTGAAGTGAACAGGGCGAGTGGCTACACCTTC CASSEVNRASGYTF
TRBJ2-1 TRBV27 NA NA TGTGCCAGCAGTTTACGCTCCTACAATGAGCAGTTCTTC CASSLRSYNEQFF
TRBJ1-2 TRBV7-2 NA NA TGTGCCAGCAGCTTAGGGTCGGGCGGGATCCTCTATGGCTACACCTTC CASSLGSGGILYGYTF
TRBJ2-2 TRBV19 NA TRBD2 TGTGCCAGTAGTAGGACTAGCGGGGGGGCCAACACCGGGGAGCTGTTTTTT CASSRTSGGANTGELFF
TRBJ2-7 TRBV18 NA NA TGTGCCAGCTCTCCCTCCTCAGGATTTCAGTACTTC CASSPSSGFQYF
TRBJ1-1 TRBV7-9 few NA TGTGCCAGCAGCTGGGAGCCTGAAGCTTTCTTT CASSWEPEAFF
TRBJ1-3 TRBV5-4 NA TRBD1 TGTGCCAGCAGCCCCCCGACAGGGGAGGCTGGAAACACCATATATTTT CASSPPTGEAGNTIYF
TRBJ2-7 TRBV5-1 NA TRBD1 TGCGCCAGCAGCTTGGCCTTAGCCGGGACAGGGCTGTCCTACGAGCAGTACTTC CASSLALAGTGLSYEQYF
TRBJ1-3 TRBV5-1 NA NA TGCGCCAGCAGCATGGGGACCTCTGGAAACACCATATATTTT CASSMGTSGNTIYF
TRBJ2-1 TRBV5-4 NA NA TGTGCCAGCAGCTTGGGGGGGGATGGGGGCAATGAGCAGTTCTTC CASSLGGDGGNEQFF
TRBJ1-4 TRBV2 few TRBD1 TGTGCCAGCGGTGGACAGGGGAGGATTGAAAAACTGTTTTTT CASGGQGRIEKLFF
TRBJ2-1 TRBV5-1 NA NA TGCGCCAGCAGCTTGAGCGGCCGCCCTACTATCAATGATCGTGTATTCTTC CASSLSGRPTINDRVFF